This section outlines one T cell receptor (beta chain) sequence together with its context. What this receptor recognizes is not known. Base quality data are lacking; no much larger clone is found one base away. The data belong to a study of T cell responses to AZD1222 COVID-19 vaccine listed by TCRdb under 2021. For context, the study as a whole: AZD1222 recipients given second doses at about 4 weeks or at about 12 weeks were pooled, since spike-specific TCR depth and breadth were not found to differ between the two schedules. Enrollment into the trials was organized by age into subgroups of 18-55, 56-69 and 70-plus years, and those subgroups contained around 150, 28 and 57 TCR-sequenced participants, respectively. TCR sequencing was performed for roughly 240 trial participants, of whom 200 to 220 were given two doses of AZD1222 and approximately 25 were given two doses of MenACWY control vaccine. Findings and caveats that apply to the study as a whole: Conclusions about previously exposed vaccinees were limited because only 6 or 7 AZD1222 recipients were SARS-CoV-2 seropositive at baseline. Participants were mostly white British and included more females than males, and it was suggested by the authors that clonal diversity may have been underestimated. Because no day 14 peak-response samples were available, the repertoires could be characterized only after the peak T cell response. Reportedly, close to half of the unique spike-specific TCRs recognized epitopes lying outside the regions that are mutated in the B.1.351 and B.1.1.7 variants. After two AZD1222 doses, both the breadth and the depth of spike-specific TCRs were significantly higher than at day 0 and than in MenACWY recipients. In the small 56-69-year group, the increase in depth fell short of significance, most likely because of low power. The whole spike protein was spanned by vaccine-associated CD4 TCRs, and dominant responses were seen in regions 160-218 and 743-854.

Based on the germline V gene, the CDR1 and CDR2 sequences are WSHSY and SAAADI. V and J lose 1 base and 4 bases, and a span of 5 bases separates them. Measured from the cysteine to the phenylalanine, the CDR3 is 13 residues long. This entry keeps only the CDR3 DNA: 39 bases, framed from base 1. The meaning of the sample's time point label: baseline before first vaccination. Vaccinee samples came from UK trials COV001 and COV002, including a single-blind randomized controlled phase 2/3 trial of AZD1222 (ChAdOx1 nCoV-19) in healthy adults. For TCRbeta chain sequencing, PBMC samples were collected from trial participants at day 0 and at day 28 after the second dose. The CDR3 regions of human TCRbeta chains were analyzed by immunosequencing. From the authors' description of their analysis: TCRs in the repertoires were matched against a reference library of SARS-CoV-2-specific TCRs that had been generated with the MIRA antigen-specificity platform. Breadth meant the fraction of unique TCRs that were SARS-CoV-2-associated, whereas depth meant the fraction of total T cells that were SARS-CoV-2-associated. Each spike-specific TCR was assigned to its reactive spike region and to a CD4 or CD8 class using the MIRA data. Log10-transformed breadth and depth values were compared by one-way ANOVA with Sidak's multiple comparisons tests. Held by TCRdb, this immuneACCESS table contains in-frame sequences only and omits some clones. Under half of the omission traces to an unresolved V gene where checked; the cause of the rest is unknown. V, J and clone size were drawn from that table, and D and trimming were deduced from the DNA. Across this sample there are 70,000 to 90,000 clones, with about 82% seen only once. The ten biggest clones cover 8.5% to 10% of the sample.

In this chain, TRBV10-2 is recombined with TRBJ1-5; no confident D gene assignment can be made. This sequence was found in an adult in good health. Sequenced material: peripheral blood, taken on day 0 of AZD1222 vaccination. The CDR3 amino acid sequence is: CASSEFWNQPQHF. At the DNA level, the sequence is TGCGCCAGCAGTGAGTTTTGGAATCAGCCCCAGCATTTT.